These T cell receptor beta chains were read from a single sample in a study of T cells in Graves' hyperthyroidism and ophthalmopathy. TCRdb re-called the multiplex PCR reads through MiXCR, storing one row per CDR3 protein. This sample carries more than 300,000 distinct CDR3 sequences, 17% of them seen once, and the ten largest clones take roughly 35%. The sequenced sample consisted of blood. These receptors came from a woman aged 30 to 39 with Graves' hyperthyroidism that later progressed to Graves' ophthalmopathy. The CDR3 runs from the conserved cysteine through the conserved F or W. The D gene is left open where the match is weak. A row's size may be missing; if present it is once, few, many or a size class.

v_gene	abundance	d_gene	j_gene	CDR3aa	CDR3nt
TRBV6-5	-	TRBD1	TRBJ1-1	CASSYIPTGSRAEAFF	TGTGCCAGCAGTTACATCCCGACAGGGTCTAGAGCTGAAGCTTTCTTT
TRBV2	many	TRBD2	TRBJ2-2	CASSGSRTSGRVNTGELFF	TGTGCCAGCAGTGGCTCGAGGACTAGCGGGAGGGTGAACACCGGGGAGCTGTTTTTT
TRBV2	many	-	TRBJ1-5	CASSEQGNQPQHF	TGTGCCAGCAGTGAACAGGGGAATCAGCCCCAGCATTTT
TRBV29-1	many	-	TRBJ2-2	CSVPHANTGELFF	TGCAGCGTACCCCATGCGAACACCGGGGAGCTGTTTTTT
TRBV5-6	many	-	TRBJ1-1	CASSLEGGKGTEAFF	TGTGCCAGCAGCTTGGAGGGGGGGAAAGGGACTGAAGCTTTCTTT
TRBV6-5	-	TRBD2	TRBJ2-1	CASSYPTSGRPGGYNEQFF	TGTGCCAGCAGTTACCCGACTAGCGGGAGGCCCGGGGGGTACAATGAGCAGTTCTTC
TRBV6-1	many	TRBD1	TRBJ1-2	CASWDSPSRGEGYTF	TGTGCCAGCTGGGACAGCCCATCTCGTGGAGAAGGCTACACCTTC
TRBV6-2/TRBV6-3	many	TRBD1	TRBJ1-2	CASSDDRDGVYGYTF	TGTGCCAGCAGCGACGACAGGGATGGCGTTTATGGCTACACCTTC
TRBV2	-	-	TRBJ2-4	CASSEDGGTGGGVWHF	TGTGCCAGCAGTGAAGATGGAGGAACAGGGGGAGGGGTCTGGCACTTC
TRBV10-3	many	-	TRBJ1-2	CAMQSGTDYGYTF	TGTGCCATGCAGTCCGGGACGGACTATGGCTACACCTTC
TRBV3-1	many	-	TRBJ2-7	CASSHSRGDEQYF	TGTGCCAGCAGCCACTCCCGAGGCGACGAGCAGTACTTC
TRBV7-9	many	TRBD2	TRBJ2-2	CASSQPPSLERDYTGELFF	TGTGCCAGCAGCCAGCCACCCTCTTTGGAGCGGGACTACACCGGGGAGCTGTTTTTT
TRBV5-1	many	-	TRBJ2-7	CASSLVPSSYEQYF	TGCGCCAGCAGCTTGGTTCCTAGCTCCTACGAGCAGTACTTC
TRBV27	many	-	TRBJ1-6	CASSLGTGSSPLHF	TGTGCCAGCAGTTTGGGAACAGGGTCCTCACCCCTCCACTTT
TRBV6-1	few	-	TRBJ2-2	CASSSRDLIPGELFF	TGTGCCAGCAGTTCCCGGGACTTGATCCCCGGGGAGCTGTTTTTT
TRBV30	-	-	TRBJ2-2	CAWNPVGGLAGELFF	TGTGCCTGGAACCCGGTCGGGGGGCTGGCCGGGGAGCTGTTTTTT
TRBV4-1	-	-	TRBJ1-5	CASSQIGHQPQHF	TGCGCCAGCAGCCAAATCGGGCATCAGCCCCAGCATTTT
TRBV20-1	few	-	TRBJ2-1	CSAVPSSGTTYNEQFF	TGCAGTGCCGTGCCGTCTTCCGGGACAACATACAATGAGCAGTTCTTC
TRBV5-1	many	TRBD1	TRBJ2-5	CASSLAERTGGQETQYF	TGCGCCAGCAGCTTAGCGGAGAGGACAGGGGGGCAAGAGACCCAGTACTTC
TRBV2	-	-	TRBJ1-4	CASSDFEKLFF	TGTGCCAGCAGTGATTTCGAAAAACTGTTTTTT
TRBV5-1	many	TRBD2	TRBJ2-2	CASSPWTSGQNTGELFF	TGCGCCAGCAGCCCGTGGACTAGCGGACAGAACACCGGGGAGCTGTTTTTT
TRBV5-1	few	-	TRBJ2-2	CASSLAHNANTGELFF	TGCGCCAGCAGCTTGGCTCATAATGCGAACACCGGGGAGCTGTTTTTT
TRBV30	few	-	TRBJ1-4	CVCSRELRDEKLFF	TGTGTTTGTTCAAGAGAACTGCGGGACGAAAAACTGTTTTTT
TRBV18	-	TRBD2	TRBJ2-3	CASSPWTSGGVTDTQYF	TGTGCCAGCTCACCATGGACTAGCGGGGGGGTCACAGATACGCAGTATTTT
TRBV6-1	few	-	TRBJ2-1	CASKEDTGSYNEQFF	TGTGCCAGCAAGGAAGACACCGGCTCATACAATGAGCAGTTCTTC
TRBV7-8	-	-	TRBJ2-5	CASSLEGAGRQKYF	TGTGCCAGCAGCTTAGAAGGTGCGGGCAGACAAAAGTACTTC
TRBV12-5	-	TRBD1	TRBJ2-1	CASGKTIRGRGDNEQFF	TGTGCTAGTGGTAAAACAATCAGGGGGCGCGGGGACAATGAGCAGTTCTTC
TRBV19	many	-	TRBJ1-1	CASSISPAGRTEAFF	TGTGCCAGTAGTATAAGTCCCGCGGGGCGGACTGAAGCTTTCTTT
TRBV20-1	few	-	TRBJ2-7	CSASKGAASSYEQYF	TGCAGTGCTAGTAAAGGGGCAGCCTCATCCTACGAGCAGTACTTC
TRBV6-1	few	-	TRBJ1-2	CASSFGVIGFPYTF	TGTGCCAGCAGTTTCGGCGTAATTGGTTTCCCCTACACCTTC
TRBV10-3	few	-	TRBJ1-2	CAISEERGSGYTF	TGTGCCATCAGTGAGGAACGGGGGTCTGGCTACACCTTC
TRBV10-2	-	-	TRBJ2-1	CASSESAEREFF	TGCGCCAGCAGTGAGTCGGCAGAACGGGAGTTCTTC
TRBV27	many	TRBD1	TRBJ2-7	CASSPRDRVTDEQYF	TGTGCCAGCAGTCCCCGGGACAGGGTTACAGACGAGCAGTACTTC
TRBV7-9	few	TRBD2	TRBJ2-1	CASSPKPGLAGLEQFF	TGTGCCAGCAGCCCGAAACCGGGACTAGCAGGATTAGAGCAGTTCTTC
TRBV5-6	many	-	TRBJ1-2	CASTPVGGIGGYTF	TGTGCCAGCACCCCGGTGGGGGGTATCGGTGGCTACACCTTC
TRBV2	many	-	TRBJ1-2	CASSEHYGYTF	TGTGCCAGCAGTGAACACTATGGCTACACCTTC
TRBV29-1	many	-	TRBJ2-1	CSVGPGNEQFF	TGCAGCGTAGGACCGGGGAATGAGCAGTTCTTC
TRBV7-9	few	TRBD1	TRBJ1-5	CASSGRGTVSHF	TGTGCCAGCAGCGGCCGGGGGACAGTTTCGCATTTT
TRBV4-2	few	-	TRBJ1-3	CASSERDTFSGNTIYF	TGTGCCAGCAGCGAAAGGGACACCTTCTCTGGAAACACCATATATTTT
TRBV20-1	few	-	TRBJ2-3	CSARDSASTDTQYF	TGCAGTGCTAGAGACAGTGCTAGCACAGATACGCAGTATTTT
TRBV12-3/TRBV12-4	many	TRBD2	TRBJ2-2	CASSFALAEYTGELFF	TGTGCCAGCAGTTTTGCGCTAGCGGAATACACCGGGGAGCTGTTTTTT
TRBV4-1	-	-	TRBJ2-3	CASSRAAGGTDTQYF	TGCGCCAGCAGCCGAGCGGCAGGGGGGACAGATACGCAGTATTTT
TRBV19	-	-	TRBJ2-1	CASSIGGVNEQFF	TGTGCCAGTAGTATCGGGGGCGTGAATGAGCAGTTCTTC
TRBV6-5	-	-	TRBJ2-5	CASSYQRQSGGTQYF	TGTGCCAGCAGTTATCAACGACAGAGCGGTGGGACCCAGTACTTC
TRBV19	few	TRBD1	TRBJ2-3	CASSSTGTGRTDTQYF	TGTGCCAGTAGTTCGACCGGGACAGGGAGAACAGATACGCAGTATTTT
TRBV12-3/TRBV12-4	many	-	TRBJ2-1	CASSWPGVLFF	TGTGCCAGCAGTTGGCCGGGAGTACTGTTCTTC
TRBV3-1	-	-	TRBJ2-3	CASSFGWESDADTQYF	TGTGCCAGCAGCTTCGGGTGGGAGTCGGACGCAGATACGCAGTATTTT
TRBV2	many	TRBD1	TRBJ2-1	CASSEGSDRGEFF	TGTGCCAGCAGCGAAGGGTCCGACAGGGGTGAGTTCTTC
TRBV4-1	many	-	TRBJ1-1	CASSHLDDRNTEAFF	TGCGCCAGCAGCCACCTAGACGACCGGAACACTGAAGCTTTCTTT